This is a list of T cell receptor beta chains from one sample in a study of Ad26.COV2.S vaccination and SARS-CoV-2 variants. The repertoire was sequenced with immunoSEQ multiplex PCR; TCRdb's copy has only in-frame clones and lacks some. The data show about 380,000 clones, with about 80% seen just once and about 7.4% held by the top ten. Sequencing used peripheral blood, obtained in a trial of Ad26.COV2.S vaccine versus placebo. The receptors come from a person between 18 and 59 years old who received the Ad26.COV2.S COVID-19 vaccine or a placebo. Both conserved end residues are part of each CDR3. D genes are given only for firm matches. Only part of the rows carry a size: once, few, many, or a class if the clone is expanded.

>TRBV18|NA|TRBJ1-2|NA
CASYWGQGHGYTF
TGTGCCAGCTACTGGGGGCAGGGCCACGGCTACACCTTC
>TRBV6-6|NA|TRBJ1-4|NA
CASRDFRGGTNEKLFF
TGTGCCAGCAGGGATTTCCGGGGGGGCACTAATGAAAAACTGTTTTTT
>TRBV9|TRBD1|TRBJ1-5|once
CASGRDRGNQPQHF
TGTGCCAGCGGGAGAGACAGGGGCAATCAGCCCCAGCATTTT
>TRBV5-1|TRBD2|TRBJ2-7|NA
CASTLSGGPLSGQYF
TGCGCCAGCACCTTAAGCGGGGGGCCCCTATCTGGGCAGTACTTC
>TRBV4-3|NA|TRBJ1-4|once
CASSHLWGATNEKLFF
TGCGCCAGCAGCCACCTATGGGGTGCAACTAATGAAAAACTGTTTTTT
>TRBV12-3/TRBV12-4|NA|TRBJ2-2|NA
CASSQRNTGELFF
TGTGCCAGCAGTCAGAGGAACACCGGGGAGCTGTTTTTT
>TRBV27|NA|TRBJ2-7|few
CASSLRGIGISYEQYF
TGTGCCAGCAGTTTAAGAGGGATCGGTATATCCTACGAGCAGTACTTC
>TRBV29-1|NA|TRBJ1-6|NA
CSVSGNRNSPLHF
TGCAGCGTTTCGGGGAATAGAAATTCACCCCTCCACTTT
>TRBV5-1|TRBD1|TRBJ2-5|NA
CASSLAGTGGETQYF
TGCGCCAGCAGCCTAGCCGGGACAGGGGGAGAGACCCAGTACTTC
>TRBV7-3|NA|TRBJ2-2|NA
CASSLSVTGELFF
TGTGCCAGCAGCTTGAGTGTCACCGGGGAGCTGTTTTTT
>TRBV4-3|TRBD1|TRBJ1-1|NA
CASSHPRQGEITEAFF
TGCGCCAGCAGCCACCCTAGACAGGGGGAGATCACTGAAGCTTTCTTT
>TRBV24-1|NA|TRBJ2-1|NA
CATSKGPREQFF
TGTGCCACCAGTAAGGGACCCCGAGAGCAGTTCTTC
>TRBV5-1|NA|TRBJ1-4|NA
CASSLGSMGARGEKLFF
TGCGCCAGCAGCTTGGGTTCCATGGGGGCGCGAGGAGAAAAACTGTTTTTT
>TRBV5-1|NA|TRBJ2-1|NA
CASSFSTVYNEQFF
TGCGCCAGCAGTTTCTCAACAGTCTACAATGAGCAGTTCTTC
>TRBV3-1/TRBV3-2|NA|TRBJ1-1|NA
CASTFRLNTEAFF
TGTGCCAGCACCTTTCGTTTGAACACTGAAGCTTTCTTT
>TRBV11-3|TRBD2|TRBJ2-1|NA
CASRHPLAGDYHEQFF
TGTGCCAGCAGACACCCACTAGCGGGAGATTATCATGAGCAGTTCTTC
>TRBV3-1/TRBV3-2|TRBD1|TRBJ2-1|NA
CASSRQGDLNEQFF
TGTGCCAGCAGTAGGCAGGGGGACCTCAATGAGCAGTTCTTC
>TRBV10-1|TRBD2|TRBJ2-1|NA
CASSESASGMTEQFF
TGCGCCAGCAGTGAGTCGGCTAGCGGGATGACCGAGCAGTTCTTC
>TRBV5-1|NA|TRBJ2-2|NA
CASSVGTLQNTGELFF
TGCGCCAGCAGCGTTGGGACTTTACAGAACACCGGGGAGCTGTTTTTT
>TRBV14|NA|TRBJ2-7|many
CASSQGPNPIYYEQYF
TGTGCCAGCAGCCAAGGCCCGAACCCCATTTACTACGAGCAGTACTTC
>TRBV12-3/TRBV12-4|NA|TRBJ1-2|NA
CASTPTGPAGYTF
TGTGCCAGCACCCCGACAGGTCCTGCCGGCTACACCTTC
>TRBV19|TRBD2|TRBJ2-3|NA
CAAGPQRERQDTQYF
TGTGCCGCCGGACCCCAGCGGGAGAGGCAAGATACGCAGTATTTT
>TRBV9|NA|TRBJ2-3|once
CASSVGRGTDTQYF
TGTGCCAGCAGCGTAGGGCGGGGCACAGATACGCAGTATTTT
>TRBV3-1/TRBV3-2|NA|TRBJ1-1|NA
CASSQDSGARGTEAFF
TGTGCCAGCAGCCAAGATTCAGGGGCGAGGGGGACTGAAGCTTTCTTT
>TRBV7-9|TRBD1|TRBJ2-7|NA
CASSSDRGSYEQYF
TGTGCCAGCAGCTCAGACAGGGGGAGCTACGAGCAGTACTTC
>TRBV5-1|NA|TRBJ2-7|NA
CASSLGGDSYEQYF
TGCGCCAGCAGCTTGGGAGGGGACTCCTACGAGCAGTACTTC
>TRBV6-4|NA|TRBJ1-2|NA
CASSPQTGQSYGYTF
TGTGCCAGCAGTCCGCAAACAGGACAGAGCTATGGCTACACCTTC
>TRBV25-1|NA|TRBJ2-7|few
CASSESWGGSYEQYF
TGTGCCAGCAGTGAAAGTTGGGGCGGCTCCTACGAGCAGTACTTC
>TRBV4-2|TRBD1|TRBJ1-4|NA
CASSQETGTGNEKLFF
TGTGCCAGCAGCCAAGAGACAGGGACGGGTAATGAAAAACTGTTTTTT
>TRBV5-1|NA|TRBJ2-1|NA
CASSLATLYNEQFF
TGCGCCAGCAGCTTGGCGACTCTTTACAATGAGCAGTTCTTC
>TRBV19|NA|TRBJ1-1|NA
CASSIGHYMNTEAFF
TGTGCCAGTAGTATAGGGCATTACATGAACACTGAAGCTTTCTTT
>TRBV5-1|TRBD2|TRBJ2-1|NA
CASSLGLAGFYNEQFF
TGCGCCAGCAGCTTGGGACTAGCGGGATTCTACAATGAGCAGTTCTTC
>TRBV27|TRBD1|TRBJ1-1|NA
CASPGGWGTEAFF
TGTGCCAGCCCAGGGGGGTGGGGGACTGAAGCTTTCTTT
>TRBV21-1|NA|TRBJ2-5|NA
CASSKLRGKETQYF
TGTGCCAGCAGCAAACTGCGCGGGAAAGAGACCCAGTACTTC
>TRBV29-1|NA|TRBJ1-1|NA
CSVEYYQNTEAFF
TGCAGCGTTGAATACTACCAGAACACTGAAGCTTTCTTT
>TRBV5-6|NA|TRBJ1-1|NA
CASSLWTEAFF
TGTGCCAGCAGCCTTTGGACAGAAGCTTTCTTT
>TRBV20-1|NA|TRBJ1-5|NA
CSASLGVTNQPQHF
TGCAGTGCTAGTTTAGGGGTTACCAATCAGCCCCAGCATTTT
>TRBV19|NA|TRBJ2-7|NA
CASSIAGPRRAFYSYEQYF
TGTGCCAGTAGTATAGCGGGCCCCCGACGGGCGTTTTATTCCTACGAGCAGTACTTC
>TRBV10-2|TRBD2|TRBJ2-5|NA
CASSEFGTSGRGETQYF
TGCGCCAGCAGTGAGTTTGGGACTAGCGGGAGAGGGGAGACCCAGTACTTC
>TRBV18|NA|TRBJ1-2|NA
CASSPDGSFGYTF
TGTGCCAGCTCACCGGACGGCTCCTTTGGCTACACCTTC
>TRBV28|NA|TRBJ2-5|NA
CASSSPLTQYF
TGTGCCAGCAGTTCCCCTTTGACCCAGTACTTC